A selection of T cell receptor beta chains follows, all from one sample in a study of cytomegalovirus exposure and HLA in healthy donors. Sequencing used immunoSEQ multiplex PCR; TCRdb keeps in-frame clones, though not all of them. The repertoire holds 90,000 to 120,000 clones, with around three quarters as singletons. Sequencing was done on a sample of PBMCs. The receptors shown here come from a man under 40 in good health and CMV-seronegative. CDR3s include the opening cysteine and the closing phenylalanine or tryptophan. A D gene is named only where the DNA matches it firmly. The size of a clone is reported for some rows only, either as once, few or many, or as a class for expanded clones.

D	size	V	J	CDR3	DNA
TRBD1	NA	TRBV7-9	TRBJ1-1	CASSAGQVNTEAFF	TGTGCCAGCAGCGCCGGACAGGTGAACACTGAAGCTTTCTTT
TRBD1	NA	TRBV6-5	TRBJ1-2	CASSSRQGPHYGYTF	TGTGCCAGCAGTTCCCGACAGGGGCCTCACTATGGCTACACCTTC
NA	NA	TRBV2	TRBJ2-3	CASSEHRGTDTQYF	TGTGCCAGCAGTGAGCACAGGGGCACAGATACGCAGTATTTT
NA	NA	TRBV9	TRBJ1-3	CASSVVPGTGNTIYF	TGTGCCAGCAGCGTAGTACCGGGAACTGGAAACACCATATATTTT
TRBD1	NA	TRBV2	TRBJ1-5	CASSPDRGRIQPQHF	TGTGCCAGCAGTCCCGACAGGGGCAGGATTCAGCCCCAGCATTTT
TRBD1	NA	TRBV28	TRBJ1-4	CASRLPGQNEKLFF	TGTGCCAGCAGACTGCCGGGACAGAATGAAAAACTGTTTTTT
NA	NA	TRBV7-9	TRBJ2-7	CASSREEDYEQYF	TGTGCCAGCAGCCGAGAAGAGGACTACGAGCAGTACTTC
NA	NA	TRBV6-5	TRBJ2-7	CASSRTKEGEQYF	TGTGCCAGCTCGAGGACAAAGGAGGGCGAGCAGTACTTC
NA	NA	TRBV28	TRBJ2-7	CASRYRASEQYF	TGTGCCAGCAGATACAGGGCGTCCGAGCAGTACTTC
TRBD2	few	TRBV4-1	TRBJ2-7	CASSPLGLAGISYEQYF	TGCGCCAGCAGCCCCCTCGGACTAGCGGGGATTTCCTACGAGCAGTACTTC
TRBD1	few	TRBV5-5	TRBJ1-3	CATRTGSGNTIYF	TGTGCCACCCGGACAGGTTCTGGAAACACCATATATTTT
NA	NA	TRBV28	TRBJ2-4	CASSLLRRGPLVIKNIQYF	TGTGCCAGCAGTTTATTAAGGAGGGGACCCCTTGTTATCAAAAACATTCAGTACTTC
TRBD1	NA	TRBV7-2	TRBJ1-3	CASSLVGTGVNTIYF	TGTGCCAGCAGCTTAGTAGGGACAGGGGTAAACACCATATATTTT
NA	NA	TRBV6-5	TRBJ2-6	CASTPGGSGANVLTF	TGTGCCAGCACTCCTGGGGGGTCTGGGGCCAACGTCCTGACTTTC
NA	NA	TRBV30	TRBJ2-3	CAWSATSYTDTQYF	TGTGCCTGGAGTGCGACATCTTATACAGATACGCAGTATTTT